The clone carrying this T cell receptor (beta chain) was seen a few times. The target antigen is unknown. MiXCR, applied by TCRdb to the reads, yields one record per CDR3 protein. Of approximately 120,000 distinct CDR3 sequences listed, around 29% are singletons. This entry is derived from a study of T cell repertoires in cytomegalovirus infection. Germline lookup yields CDR1 MNHEY and CDR2 SMNVEV (reference sequence). V lost 6 bases to trimming and J lost 6 bases, with 15 bases between them. The CDR3 covers 14 residues. This chain uses TRBV27 with TRBJ1-5, with a tentative D call TRBD1 (6 bases). The receptor was isolated from a human donor in good health (CMV status not recorded). Some clones in this sample may be carry-over from other donors' samples. The input for sequencing was CD8+ T cells from cultured PBMCs, taken from culture after CMV antigen stimulation. The CDR3, as DNA: TGTGCCAGCAGAAACCAGGGGATGGGTCAGCCCCAGCATTTT. Amino acid sequence: CASRNQGMGQPQHF.